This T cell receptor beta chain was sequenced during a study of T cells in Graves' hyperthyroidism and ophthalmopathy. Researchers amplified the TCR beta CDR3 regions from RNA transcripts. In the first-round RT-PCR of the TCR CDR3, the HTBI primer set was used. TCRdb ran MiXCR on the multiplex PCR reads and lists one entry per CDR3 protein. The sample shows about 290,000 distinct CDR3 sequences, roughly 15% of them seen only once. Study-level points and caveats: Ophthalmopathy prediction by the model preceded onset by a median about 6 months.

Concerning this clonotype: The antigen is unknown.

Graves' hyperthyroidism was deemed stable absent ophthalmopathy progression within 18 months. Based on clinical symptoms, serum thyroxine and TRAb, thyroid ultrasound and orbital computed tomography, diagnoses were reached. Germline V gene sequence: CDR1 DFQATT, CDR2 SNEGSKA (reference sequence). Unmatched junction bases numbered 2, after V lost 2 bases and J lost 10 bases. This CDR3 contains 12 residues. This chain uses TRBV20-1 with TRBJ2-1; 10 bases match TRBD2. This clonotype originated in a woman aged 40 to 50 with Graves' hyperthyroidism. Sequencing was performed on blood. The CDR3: CSARLAGVEQFF. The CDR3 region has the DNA TGCAGTGCTAGACTAGCGGGAGTGGAGCAGTTCTTC.